The sequence of this TCR beta chain was determined in a study of T cells in Graves' hyperthyroidism and ophthalmopathy. The CDR3 extends over 14 amino acids. Per germline, CDR1 MGHRA and CDR2 YSYEKL. Trimming left V 4 bases short and J 2 bases short, with 11 bases between. The CDR3 regions of TCR beta were amplified from RNA transcripts. Primed by the HTBI set, a first-round RT-PCR was run on the TCR CDR3. MiXCR, run by TCRdb on the multiplex PCR reads, gives a single entry per CDR3 protein. The sample contains 300,000 to 450,000 distinct CDR3 sequences, 20% to 25% of which appear only once. This chain connects TRBV4-1 to TRBJ2-5; possible D gene TRBD1, 6 bases. Source material: blood. The receptor's source is a man in his fifties or sixties with Graves' hyperthyroidism. Here the CDR3 reads CASSRETGQETQYF. Written as DNA, the CDR3 is TGCGCCAGCAGCCGAGAAACAGGGCAAGAGACCCAGTACTTC.